The subject of this entry is one T cell receptor beta chain. The antigen remains unidentified. CDR1 and CDR2 (germline): SSHAT, FNYEAQ (reference sequence). V lost 7 bases to trimming and J lost 5 bases, with 8 bases between them. The CDR3 loop spans 12 amino acids. The entry originates in a study of cytomegalovirus exposure and HLA in healthy donors. Study-level findings and limits: The study recorded 150 to 200 TCR beta chains that were cytomegalovirus-associated. In the approximately 120 validation repertoires, a later analysis found that first-cohort TCR clusters tended to co-occur.

The table came from immunoSEQ multiplex PCR; TCRdb's copy has only in-frame clones and leaves some out. This table holds 120,000 or so clones, approximately 91% found once. This sequence was found in a man aged 25-45 years in good health and CMV-seronegative. V usage is TRBV7-7 and J usage is TRBJ2-2; D perhaps matches TRBD2 (5 bases). The specimen sequenced was PBMCs. The CDR3 bases are TGTGCCAGCACCCCGGGGACCGGGGAGCTGTTTTTT. Its protein is CASTPGTGELFF.